These T cell receptor beta chains were read from a single sample in a study of T cells of healthy individuals. One entry per CDR3 protein results from TCRdb running MiXCR on the 5' RACE reads. Among some 100,000 distinct CDR3 sequences listed, about 16% were seen once. These receptors were taken from a human donor in good health. Each CDR3 is given with its conserved first and last residue. The order of the fields is clone size, D gene, J gene, V gene, CDR3 protein, CDR3 DNA. D genes are given only for firm matches. The size entry is marked missing in some rows and otherwise reads once, few, many or a size class.

>-|TRBD2|TRBJ2-7|TRBV7-8
CASSLGRGLAEISYEQYF
TGTGCCAGCAGCTTAGGCAGGGGACTAGCGGAGATCTCCTACGAGCAGTACTTC
>many|-|TRBJ2-1|TRBV11-2
CASSLVSLNNEQFF
TGTGCCAGCAGCTTAGTATCGCTAAACAATGAGCAGTTCTTC
>-|-|TRBJ1-5|TRBV10-3
CAISEARGAQPQHF
TGTGCCATCAGTGAGGCAAGGGGGGCTCAGCCCCAGCATTTT
>-|TRBD2|TRBJ2-3|TRBV6-1
CASSPRTSGRAVITDTQYF
TGTGCCAGCAGTCCCCGGACTAGCGGGAGGGCAGTTATCACAGATACGCAGTATTTT
>many|-|TRBJ2-7|TRBV7-8
CASSKGNEQYF
TGTGCCAGCAGTAAGGGCAACGAGCAGTACTTC
>few|TRBD1|TRBJ2-6|TRBV6-2/TRBV6-3
CASSLQGAGANVLTF
TGTGCCAGCAGCCTACAGGGGGCTGGGGCCAACGTCCTGACTTTC
>few|-|TRBJ2-1|TRBV20-1
CSAAGSIRSYNEQFF
TGCAGTGCCGCGGGCTCGATCCGGTCCTACAATGAGCAGTTCTTC
>-|-|TRBJ2-5|TRBV6-5
CASSQDSQETQYF
TGTGCCAGCAGTCAGGACAGCCAAGAGACCCAGTACTTC
>many|-|TRBJ1-5|TRBV20-1
CSASSDNNQPQHF
TGCAGTGCTTCGTCAGACAACAATCAGCCCCAGCATTTT
>few|-|TRBJ2-1|TRBV7-3
CASSKGGYNEQFF
TGTGCCAGCAGCAAAGGGGGTTACAATGAGCAGTTCTTC
>many|-|TRBJ2-1|TRBV3-1
CASSQDTVSSYNEQFF
TGTGCCAGCAGCCAAGATACCGTTAGCTCCTACAATGAGCAGTTCTTC
>-|-|TRBJ1-5|TRBV7-6
CASSLSGASNQPQHF
TGTGCCAGCAGCTTGTCAGGGGCTAGCAATCAGCCCCAGCATTTT
>-|-|TRBJ1-5|TRBV28
CASSPPLTGYNSNQPQHF
TGTGCCAGCAGTCCCCCGCTAACAGGCTACAATAGCAATCAGCCCCAGCATTTT
>-|-|TRBJ2-3|TRBV4-3
CASSQEGQTFADTQYF
TGCGCCAGCAGCCAAGAAGGGCAGACCTTCGCAGATACGCAGTATTTT
>few|-|TRBJ2-2|TRBV7-5
CISVPEAPRGAGELFF
-
>few|-|TRBJ2-1|TRBV7-9
CASSLEVGSYNEQFF
TGTGCCAGCAGCTTAGAGGTGGGGTCGTACAATGAGCAGTTCTTC
>few|-|TRBJ2-1|TRBV29-1
CSVGSRLEVGEQFF
TGCAGCGTTGGTTCGAGACTGGAAGTCGGTGAGCAGTTCTTC
>many|-|TRBJ2-1|TRBV27
CASRVGQGLERDNEQFF
TGTGCCAGCAGGGTAGGGCAGGGTCTAGAAAGGGACAATGAGCAGTTCTTC
>-|TRBD1|TRBJ1-5|TRBV11-2
CASSLAGTGGEQPQHF
TGTGCCAGCAGCTTAGCCGGGACAGGGGGCGAACAGCCCCAGCATTTT
>-|-|TRBJ2-4|TRBV4-1
CASSPGRLFGVSKNIQYF
TGCGCCAGCAGCCCGGGTCGGCTTTTTGGGGTTTCCAAAAACATTCAGTACTTC
>-|TRBD1|TRBJ1-1|TRBV28
CASSRGGREAFF
TGTGCCAGCTCCAGGGGGGGTCGTGAAGCTTTCTTT
>few|-|TRBJ1-6|TRBV5-6
CASSPDWERRDSPLHF
TGTGCCAGCAGCCCCGATTGGGAAAGGAGGGATTCACCCCTCCACTTT
>many|-|TRBJ1-3|TRBV9
CASSVEGSSGNTIYF
TGTGCCAGCAGCGTAGAGGGCAGCTCTGGAAACACCATATATTTT
>-|-|TRBJ2-3|TRBV15
CATSRDSRLTDTQYF
TGTGCCACCAGCAGAGATAGTCGACTAACAGATACGCAGTATTTT
>many|TRBD1|TRBJ2-7|TRBV18
CASSLGTGLEQYF
TGTGCCAGCTCCTTAGGGACAGGCCTAGAGCAGTACTTC
>-|-|TRBJ1-2|TRBV6-5
CASSRRSAQPYGYTF
TGTGCCAGCAGCCGACGCTCCGCACAGCCCTATGGCTACACCTTC
>few|-|TRBJ1-5|TRBV4-1
CASSQNSGGNQPQHF
TGCGCCAGCAGCCAAAATTCGGGAGGCAATCAGCCCCAGCATTTT
>few|TRBD2|TRBJ2-2|TRBV7-9
CASIAGGDTGELFF
TGTGCCAGCATTGCCGGGGGGGACACCGGGGAGCTGTTTTTT
>few|-|TRBJ2-7|TRBV23-1
CASRGEEGRTYEQYF
TGCGCCAGTCGAGGGGAGGAGGGGAGGACCTACGAGCAGTACTTC
>-|-|TRBJ2-7|TRBV10-3
CAIRKIDSRSYEQYF
TGTGCCATCAGGAAGATCGACAGTAGGAGTTACGAGCAGTACTTC
>many|-|TRBJ2-3|TRBV4-2
CASSLREGKADTQYF
TGTGCCAGCAGCCTAAGGGAAGGCAAAGCAGATACGCAGTATTTT
>few|-|TRBJ2-1|TRBV19
CASSPGTVSVGDNEQFF
TGTGCCAGTAGTCCAGGGACCGTCTCGGTCGGGGACAATGAGCAGTTCTTC
>few|-|TRBJ1-5|TRBV28
CASSLIPGNSNQPQHF
TGTGCCAGCAGTTTAATCCCAGGGAATAGCAATCAGCCCCAGCATTTT
>few|TRBD1|TRBJ1-2|TRBV20-1
CSARRGGNYGYTF
TGCAGTGCTCGCAGGGGGGGGAACTATGGCTACACCTTC
>-|-|TRBJ2-5|TRBV4-2
CASSQGVAHGRETQYF
TGTGCCAGCAGCCAAGGGGTAGCTCACGGAAGGGAGACCCAGTACTTC
>-|TRBD1|TRBJ1-2|TRBV7-9
CASSLGQGRVYGYTF
TGTGCCAGCAGCCTGGGACAGGGTCGTGTATATGGCTACACCTTC
>many|-|TRBJ2-7|TRBV27
CASSFTGYEQYF
TGTGCCAGCAGTTTTACGGGCTACGAGCAGTACTTC
>few|-|TRBJ1-6|TRBV6-1
CASLGLLGFNSPLHF
TGTGCCAGCTTAGGTCTGCTGGGTTTTAATTCACCCCTCCACTTT
>few|-|TRBJ2-3|TRBV4-3
CASSQVGVTDTQYF
TGCGCCAGCAGCCAAGTCGGTGTCACAGATACGCAGTATTTT
>few|TRBD2|TRBJ2-3|TRBV29-1
CSVAPGRGGVTDTQYF
TGCAGCGTTGCCCCCGGGCGGGGGGGAGTCACAGATACGCAGTATTTT
>few|-|TRBJ2-3|TRBV11-3
CASSEGGWGGLNSDTQYF
TGTGCCAGCAGCGAGGGTGGTTGGGGGGGCCTTAACTCAGATACGCAGTATTTT
>few|TRBD1|TRBJ2-1|TRBV5-1
CASSPRPGQGGGYNEQFF
TGCGCCAGCAGCCCACGCCCGGGACAGGGTGGGGGTTACAATGAGCAGTTCTTC
>few|-|TRBJ2-5|TRBV5-1
CASSLIGTAEETQYF
TGCGCCAGCAGCTTGATCGGGACGGCTGAAGAGACCCAGTACTTC
>few|TRBD2|TRBJ2-7|TRBV6-2/TRBV6-3
CASSFLTSGNSYEQYF
TGTGCCAGCAGCTTTTTGACTAGCGGGAACTCCTACGAGCAGTACTTC